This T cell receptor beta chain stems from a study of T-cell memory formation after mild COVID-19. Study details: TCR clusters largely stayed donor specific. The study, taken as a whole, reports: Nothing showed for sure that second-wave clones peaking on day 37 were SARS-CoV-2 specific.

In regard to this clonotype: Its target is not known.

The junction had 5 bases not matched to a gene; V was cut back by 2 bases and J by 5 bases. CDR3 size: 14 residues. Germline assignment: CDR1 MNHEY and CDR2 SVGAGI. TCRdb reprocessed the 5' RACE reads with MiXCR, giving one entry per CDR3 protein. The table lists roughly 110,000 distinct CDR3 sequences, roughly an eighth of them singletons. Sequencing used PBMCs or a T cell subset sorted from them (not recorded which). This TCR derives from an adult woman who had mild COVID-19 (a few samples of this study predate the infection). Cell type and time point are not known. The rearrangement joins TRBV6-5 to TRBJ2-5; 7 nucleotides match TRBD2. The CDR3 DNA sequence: TGTGCCAGCAGTTACCATCGCGGGAGCGAGACCCAGTACTTC. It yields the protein CASSYHRGSETQYF.